This is a list of T cell receptor beta chains from one sample in a study of cytomegalovirus exposure and HLA in healthy donors. This table comes from immunoSEQ multiplex PCR, and its TCRdb copy is limited to in-frame clones, with some not included. The sample records roughly 180,000 clones, roughly 75% being singletons. Sequenced sample: PBMCs. These receptors were obtained from a female donor in good health and CMV-seronegative. CDR3s leave out the opening cysteine and the closing phenylalanine or tryptophan.

len: 16; j_gene: TRBJ2-2; v_gene: TRBV5-1; CDR3aa: ASSFTTSGRKDTGELF
len: 10; j_gene: TRBJ2-2; v_gene: TRBV7-6; CDR3aa: ASSVGTGELF
len: 12; j_gene: TRBJ1-4; v_gene: TRBV6-1; CDR3aa: ASSDLGRREKLF
len: 15; j_gene: TRBJ2-7; v_gene: TRBV7-6; CDR3aa: ASSLGSPVDRSYEQY
len: 13; j_gene: TRBJ2-7; v_gene: TRBV2; CDR3aa: ASSSTGENSYEQY
len: 14; j_gene: TRBJ1-4; v_gene: TRBV7-9; CDR3aa: ASSPHTGGENEKLF
len: 11; j_gene: TRBJ1-2; v_gene: TRBV21-1; CDR3aa: AGTGGESYGYT
len: 14; j_gene: TRBJ1-5; v_gene: TRBV19; CDR3aa: ASSSPLRRGNQPQH
len: 13; j_gene: TRBJ1-3; v_gene: TRBV2; CDR3aa: ASRYRTGRGNTIY
len: 12; j_gene: TRBJ2-2; v_gene: TRBV19; CDR3aa: ASSWEGGTGELF
len: 17; j_gene: TRBJ1-5; v_gene: TRBV28; CDR3aa: ASSTTGAITLNSNQPQH
len: 13; j_gene: TRBJ2-1; v_gene: TRBV6-4; CDR3aa: ASSDGSVSYNEQF
len: 12; j_gene: TRBJ2-1; v_gene: TRBV29-1; CDR3aa: SATSGSSYNEQF
len: 16; j_gene: TRBJ2-3; v_gene: TRBV28; CDR3aa: ASIPGGSPREGTDTQY
len: 12; j_gene: TRBJ2-2; v_gene: TRBV11-3; CDR3aa: ASSRDRGSGELF
len: 15; j_gene: TRBJ2-3; v_gene: TRBV7-2; CDR3aa: ASSWTIAGGGADTQY
len: 13; j_gene: TRBJ1-1; v_gene: TRBV2; CDR3aa: ASSHRPGWNTEAF
len: 12; j_gene: TRBJ2-3; v_gene: TRBV29-1; CDR3aa: SVDTGGGTDTQY
len: 14; j_gene: TRBJ2-7; v_gene: TRBV4-3; CDR3aa: ASSQDGLAGSYEQY
len: 10; j_gene: TRBJ2-7; v_gene: TRBV7-2; CDR3aa: ASSRGLYEQY
len: 13; j_gene: TRBJ2-1; v_gene: TRBV4-3; CDR3aa: ASSQGGGLAGPRI
len: 12; j_gene: TRBJ1-1; v_gene: TRBV11-1; CDR3aa: ASSSLFLNTEAF